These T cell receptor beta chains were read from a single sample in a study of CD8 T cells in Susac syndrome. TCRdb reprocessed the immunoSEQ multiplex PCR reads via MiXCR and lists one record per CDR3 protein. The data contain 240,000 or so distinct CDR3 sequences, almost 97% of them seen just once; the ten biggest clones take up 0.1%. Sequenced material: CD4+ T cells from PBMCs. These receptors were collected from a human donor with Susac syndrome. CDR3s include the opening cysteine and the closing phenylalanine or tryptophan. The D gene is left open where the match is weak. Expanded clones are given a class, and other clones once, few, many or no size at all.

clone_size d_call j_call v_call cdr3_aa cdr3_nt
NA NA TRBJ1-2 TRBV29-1 CSVKRGGYYMEEGYTF TGCAGCGTTAAACGAGGGGGATACTATATGGAGGAAGGCTACACCTTC
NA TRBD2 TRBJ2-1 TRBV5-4 CASSILTSGLSSYNEQFF TGTGCCAGCAGTATACTGACTAGCGGGCTTAGCTCCTACAATGAGCAGTTCTTC
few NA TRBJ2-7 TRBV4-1 CASSQAAGPSYEQYF TGCGCCAGCAGCCAAGCGGCCGGTCCCTCCTACGAGCAGTACTTC
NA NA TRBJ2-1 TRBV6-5 CASSLQRGPLQFF TGTGCCAGCAGTTTACAGCGCGGTCCTTTGCAGTTCTTC
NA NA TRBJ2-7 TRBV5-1 CASSMDDIGEQYF TGCGCCAGCAGCATGGACGATATTGGCGAGCAGTACTTC
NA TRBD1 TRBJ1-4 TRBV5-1 CASSLGGSPDRDNEKLFF TGCGCCAGCAGCTTGGGAGGTTCACCGGACAGGGATAATGAAAAACTGTTTTTT
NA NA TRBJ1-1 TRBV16 CASSQSIQGNTEAFF TGTGCCAGCAGCCAATCGATTCAAGGGAACACTGAAGCTTTCTTT
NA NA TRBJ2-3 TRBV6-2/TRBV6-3 CASSYVWEVGDTQYF TGTGCCAGCAGTTACGTGTGGGAGGTTGGAGATACGCAGTATTTT
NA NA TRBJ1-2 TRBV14 CASSQDGGRKDHGYTF TGTGCCAGCAGCCAAGACGGGGGTCGAAAGGATCATGGCTACACCTTC
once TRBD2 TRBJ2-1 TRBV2 CASSERGRVAYNEQFF TGTGCCAGCAGTGAACGCGGGAGGGTCGCCTACAATGAGCAGTTCTTC
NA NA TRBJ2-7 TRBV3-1 CASSQGFIGEYEQYF TGTGCCAGCAGCCAAGGATTTATAGGGGAATACGAGCAGTACTTC
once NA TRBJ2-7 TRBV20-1 CSANHGGPLRGEQYF TGCAGTGCAAACCATGGGGGGCCCCTCAGGGGCGAGCAGTACTTC
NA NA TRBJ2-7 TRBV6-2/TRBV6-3 CASSNGPSRDYEQYF TGTGCCAGCAGCAACGGACCGTCCAGAGACTACGAGCAGTACTTC
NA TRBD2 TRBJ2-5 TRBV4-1 CASSIQVTGGETQYF TGCGCCAGCAGTATACAGGTTACGGGGGGGGAGACCCAGTACTTC
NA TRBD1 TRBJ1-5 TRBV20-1 CSARDVAGGLKPQHF TGCAGTGCTAGAGATGTGGCAGGGGGCTTGAAGCCCCAGCATTTT
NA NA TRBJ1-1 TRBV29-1 CSVAGRDTEAFF TGCAGCGTTGCTGGCAGGGACACTGAAGCTTTCTTT
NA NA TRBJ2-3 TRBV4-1 CASSQEFTDTQYF TGCGCCAGCAGCCAAGAGTTCACAGATACGCAGTATTTT
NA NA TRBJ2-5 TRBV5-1 CASSFHGEETQYF TGCGCCAGCAGCTTTCATGGGGAAGAGACCCAGTACTTC
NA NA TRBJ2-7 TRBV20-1 CSASEPTATFYEQYF TGCAGTGCTAGCGAACCAACTGCCACGTTTTACGAGCAGTACTTC
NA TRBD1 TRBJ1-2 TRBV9 CASSAETGNYGYTF TGTGCCAGCAGCGCGGAGACAGGGAACTATGGCTACACCTTC
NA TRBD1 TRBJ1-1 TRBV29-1 CSVFRQGAGTEAFF TGCAGCGTTTTCAGACAGGGGGCAGGCACTGAAGCTTTCTTT
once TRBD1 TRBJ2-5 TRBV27 CASSSYDREETQYF TGTGCCAGCAGTTCCTACGACAGGGAAGAGACCCAGTACTTC
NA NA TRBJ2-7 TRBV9 CASSPHTGRPSYEQYF TGTGCCAGCAGCCCCCACACGGGCAGGCCCTCCTACGAGCAGTACTTC
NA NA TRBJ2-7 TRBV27 CASEGGFPYEQYF TGTGCCAGCGAGGGGGGATTTCCCTACGAGCAGTACTTC
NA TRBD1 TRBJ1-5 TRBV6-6 CASSYSGQGATQPQHF TGTGCCAGCAGTTACTCAGGGCAGGGGGCGACTCAGCCCCAGCATTTT
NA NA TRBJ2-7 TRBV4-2 CASSPRLGYEQYF TGTGCCAGCAGCCCCCGACTCGGCTACGAGCAGTACTTC
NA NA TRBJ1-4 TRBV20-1 CSARDRRRATNEKLFF TGCAGTGCTAGAGATCGTCGCCGCGCAACTAATGAAAAACTGTTTTTT
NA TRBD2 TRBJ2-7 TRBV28 CASSSTKSGRYYEQYF TGTGCCAGCAGCTCCACTAAGAGCGGGAGGTACTACGAGCAGTACTTC
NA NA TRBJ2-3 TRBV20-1 CSATGLGWGYTQYF TGCAGTGCTACAGGTTTGGGGTGGGGGTATACGCAGTATTTT